This T cell receptor beta chain was observed in a study of CXCR3-negative and CXCR3-positive naive CD8 T cells. Study-wide context: About 140 million TRB reads were obtained in total, which works out to about 1.5 +/- 0.3 million per library.

General study findings and limits: TRB CDR3s were more hydrophobic in CXCR3-positive than in CXCR3-negative naive cells. Most assays used freshly isolated PBMCs, as cryopreservation partially reduced CXCR3.

Regarding this clonotype: Its target is not known.

The CDR3 totals 16 residues. Germline V CDR1 and CDR2: MNHEY, SVGAGI. A CD45RO-CCR7+CD27+CD95- phenotype identified naive CD8+ T cells. In preparing the TRB cDNA libraries, 5' RACE with UMI labels was used. Following a re-call of the 5' RACE reads, TCRdb has one entry per CDR3 protein and lacks DNA. The sample's table shows around 110,000 distinct CDR3 sequences. This TCR came from a human donor in good health. Some clones in this sample may be carry-over from other donors' samples. The chain recombines TRBV6-5 with TRBJ1-4. Sequencing was carried out using naive CXCR3+ CD8+ T cells from blood. This sample's subset: CD45RO-CCR7+CD27+CD95- naive CD8+ T cells expressing CXCR3 (TNR3+). The CDR3: CASSYSPVATNEKLFF.